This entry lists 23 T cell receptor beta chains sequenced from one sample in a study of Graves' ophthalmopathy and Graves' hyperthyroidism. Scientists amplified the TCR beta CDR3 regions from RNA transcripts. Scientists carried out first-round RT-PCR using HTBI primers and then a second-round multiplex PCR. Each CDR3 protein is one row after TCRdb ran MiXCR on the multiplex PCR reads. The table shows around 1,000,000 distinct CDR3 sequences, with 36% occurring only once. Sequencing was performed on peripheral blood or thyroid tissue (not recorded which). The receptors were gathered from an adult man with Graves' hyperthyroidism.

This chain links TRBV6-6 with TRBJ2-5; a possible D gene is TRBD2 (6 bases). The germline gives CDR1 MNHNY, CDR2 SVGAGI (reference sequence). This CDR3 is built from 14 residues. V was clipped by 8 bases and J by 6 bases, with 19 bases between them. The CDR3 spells CASRRDSRGQTQYF. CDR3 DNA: TGTGCCAGCCGAAGAGACTCGCGGGGACAGACCCAGTACTTC.

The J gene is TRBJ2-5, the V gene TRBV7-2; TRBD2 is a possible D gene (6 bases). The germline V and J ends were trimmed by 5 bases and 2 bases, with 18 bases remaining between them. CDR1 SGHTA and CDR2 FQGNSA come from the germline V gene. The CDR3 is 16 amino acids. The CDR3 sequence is CASSPLSFAGQETQYF. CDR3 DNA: TGTGCCAGCAGCCCCCTGAGTTTCGCGGGACAAGAGACCCAGTACTTC. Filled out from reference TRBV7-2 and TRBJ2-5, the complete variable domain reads GAGVSQSPSNKVTEKGKDVELRCDPISGHTALYWYRQSLGQGLEFLIYFQGNSAPDKSGLPSDRFSAERTGGSVSTLTIQRTQQEDSAVYLCASSPLSFAGQETQYFGPGTRLLVL.

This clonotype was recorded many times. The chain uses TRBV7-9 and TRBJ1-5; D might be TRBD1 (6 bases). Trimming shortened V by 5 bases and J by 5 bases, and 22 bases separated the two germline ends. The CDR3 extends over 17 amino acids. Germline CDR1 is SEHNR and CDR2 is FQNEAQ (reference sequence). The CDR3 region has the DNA TGTGCCAGCAGCAAAGAGGGTCCGTGGGAGGGGGATCAGCCCCAGCATTTT. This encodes CASSKEGPWEGDQPQHF.

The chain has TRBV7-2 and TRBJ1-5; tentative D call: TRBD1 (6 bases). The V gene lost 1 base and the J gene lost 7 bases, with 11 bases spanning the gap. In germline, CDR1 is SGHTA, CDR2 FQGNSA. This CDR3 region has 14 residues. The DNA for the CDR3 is TGTGCCAGCAGCTTAGGGGACGGGGGCCAGCCCCAGCATTTT. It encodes CASSLGDGGQPQHF. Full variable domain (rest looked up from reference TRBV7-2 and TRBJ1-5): GAGVSQSPSNKVTEKGKDVELRCDPISGHTALYWYRQSLGQGLEFLIYFQGNSAPDKSGLPSDRFSAERTGGSVSTLTIQRTQQEDSAVYLCASSLGDGGQPQHFGDGTRLSIL.

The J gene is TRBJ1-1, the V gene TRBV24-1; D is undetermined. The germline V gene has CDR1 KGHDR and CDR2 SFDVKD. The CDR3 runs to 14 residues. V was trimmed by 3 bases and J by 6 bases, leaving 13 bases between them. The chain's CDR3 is CATSDLLRTSEAFF. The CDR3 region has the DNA TGTGCCACCAGTGATCTACTTCGGACCTCTGAAGCTTTCTTT.

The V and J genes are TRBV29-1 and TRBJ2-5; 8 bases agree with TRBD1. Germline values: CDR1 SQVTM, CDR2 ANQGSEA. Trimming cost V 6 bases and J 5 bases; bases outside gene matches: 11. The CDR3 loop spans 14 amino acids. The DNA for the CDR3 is TGCAGCGTCGCTGACAGGGGAGGCGGTGAGACCCAGTACTTC. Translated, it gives CSVADRGGGETQYF.

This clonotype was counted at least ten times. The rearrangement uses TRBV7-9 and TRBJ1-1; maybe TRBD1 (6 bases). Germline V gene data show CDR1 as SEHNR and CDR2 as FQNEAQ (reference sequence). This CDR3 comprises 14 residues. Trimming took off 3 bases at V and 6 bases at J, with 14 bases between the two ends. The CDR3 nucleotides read TGTGCCAGCAGCTTCCAGGACAGAAACCCTGAAGCTTTCTTT. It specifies CASSFQDRNPEAFF.

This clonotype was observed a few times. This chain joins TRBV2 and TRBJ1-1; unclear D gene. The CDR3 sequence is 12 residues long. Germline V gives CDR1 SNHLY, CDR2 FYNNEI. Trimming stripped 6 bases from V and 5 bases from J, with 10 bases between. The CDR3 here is CASSKQRTEAFF. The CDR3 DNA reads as TGTGCCAGCAGCAAACAGCGGACTGAAGCTTTCTTT.

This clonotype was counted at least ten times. In DNA, the CDR3 is TGCAGTGCAGCAGGGGGAACAACTCAGCCCCAGCATTTT. Translated: CSAAGGTTQPQHF. The gene calls are TRBV20-1 and TRBJ1-5; 7 positions match TRBD1. This CDR3 has 13 amino acids. Germline-derived CDR1 and CDR2 are DFQATT and SNEGSKA (reference sequence). J was trimmed by 6 bases and V by 6 bases; bases with no gene match: 8.

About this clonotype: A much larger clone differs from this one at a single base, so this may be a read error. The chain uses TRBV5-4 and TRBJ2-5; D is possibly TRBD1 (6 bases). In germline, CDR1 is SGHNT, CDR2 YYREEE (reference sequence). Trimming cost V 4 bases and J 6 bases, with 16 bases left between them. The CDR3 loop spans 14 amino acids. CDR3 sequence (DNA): TGTGCCAGCAGCCTCACAGGGACCCGAAAGACCCAGTACTTC. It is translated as CASSLTGTRKTQYF. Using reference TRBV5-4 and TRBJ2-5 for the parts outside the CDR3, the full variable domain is ETGVTQSPTHLIKTRGQQVTLRCSSQSGHNTVSWYQQALGQGPQFIFQYYREEENGRGNFPPRFSGLQFPNYSSELNVNALELDDSALYLCASSLTGTRKTQYFGPGTRLLVL.

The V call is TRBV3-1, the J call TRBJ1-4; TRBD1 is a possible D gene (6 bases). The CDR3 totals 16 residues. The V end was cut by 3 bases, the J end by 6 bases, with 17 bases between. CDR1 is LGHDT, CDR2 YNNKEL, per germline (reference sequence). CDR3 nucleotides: TGTGCCAGCAGCCATCCAGGGGTACTACGGGATGAAAAACTGTTTTTT. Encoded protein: CASSHPGVLRDEKLFF.

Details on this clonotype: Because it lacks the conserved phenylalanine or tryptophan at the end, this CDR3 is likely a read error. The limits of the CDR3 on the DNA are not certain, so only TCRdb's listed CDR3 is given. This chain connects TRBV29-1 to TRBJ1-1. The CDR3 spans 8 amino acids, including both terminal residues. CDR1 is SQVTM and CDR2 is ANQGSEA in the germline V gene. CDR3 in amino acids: CSVAGGVL.

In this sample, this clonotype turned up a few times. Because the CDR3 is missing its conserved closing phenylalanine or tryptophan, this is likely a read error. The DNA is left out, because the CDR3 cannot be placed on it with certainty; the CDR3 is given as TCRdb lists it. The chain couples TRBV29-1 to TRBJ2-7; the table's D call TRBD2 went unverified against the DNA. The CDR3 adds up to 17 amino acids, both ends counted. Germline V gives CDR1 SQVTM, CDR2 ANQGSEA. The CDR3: CSAPGLAGGPLRAVPRQ.

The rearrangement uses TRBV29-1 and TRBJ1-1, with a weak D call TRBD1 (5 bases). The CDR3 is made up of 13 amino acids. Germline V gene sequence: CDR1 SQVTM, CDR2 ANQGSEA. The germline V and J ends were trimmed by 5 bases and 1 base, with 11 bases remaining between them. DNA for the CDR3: TGCAGCGTTCGGGGGTCGGAGAACACTGAAGCTTTCTTT. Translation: CSVRGSENTEAFF.

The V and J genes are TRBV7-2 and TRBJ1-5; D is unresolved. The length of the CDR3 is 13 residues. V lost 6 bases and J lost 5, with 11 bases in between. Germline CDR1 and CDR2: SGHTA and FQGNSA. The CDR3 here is CASSEVVDQPQHF. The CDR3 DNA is TGTGCCAGCAGTGAAGTGGTGGATCAGCCCCAGCATTTT.

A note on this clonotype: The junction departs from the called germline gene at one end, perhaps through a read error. This CDR3 is CAISDRGGTYEQYF. The CDR3 DNA follows: TGTGCCATCAGTGACAGGGGCGGAACCTACGAGCAGTACTTC. V and J are TRBV2 and TRBJ2-7, with 8 bases that match TRBD1. CDR1 and CDR2 from the germline V gene are SNHLY and FYNNEI. The CDR3 is 14 residues long.

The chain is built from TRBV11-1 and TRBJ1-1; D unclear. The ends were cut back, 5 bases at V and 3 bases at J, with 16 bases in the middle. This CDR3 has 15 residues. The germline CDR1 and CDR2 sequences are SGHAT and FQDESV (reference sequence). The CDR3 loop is CASSEEVGGDTEAFF. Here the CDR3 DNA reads TGTGCCAGCAGCGAGGAAGTTGGCGGGGACACTGAAGCTTTCTTT.

The CDR3 DNA reads as TGTGCCAGCAGCGGGGCCCTGAGGACAGGGGACGAAAAACTGTTTTTT. As protein: CASSGALRTGDEKLFF. J is TRBJ1-4 and V is TRBV13; 9 nucleotides agree with TRBD1. Trimming at V came to 5 bases and at J to 8 bases, leaving 12 bases not matched to a gene. There are 16 residues in the CDR3. Germline CDR1 is PRHDT and CDR2 is FYEKMQ (reference sequence).

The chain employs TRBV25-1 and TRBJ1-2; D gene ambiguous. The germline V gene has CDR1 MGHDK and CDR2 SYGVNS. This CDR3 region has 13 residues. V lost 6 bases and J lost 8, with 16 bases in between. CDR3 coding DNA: TGTGCCAGCAGAGAAGACCCCACGCAGGGCTACACCTTC. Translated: CASREDPTQGYTF.

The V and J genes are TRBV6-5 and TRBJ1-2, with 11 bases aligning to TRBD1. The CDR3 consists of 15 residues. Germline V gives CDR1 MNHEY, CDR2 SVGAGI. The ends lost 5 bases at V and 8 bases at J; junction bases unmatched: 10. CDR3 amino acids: CASSPRTGGARGYTF. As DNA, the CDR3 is TGTGCCAGCAGTCCCCGGACAGGGGGCGCGAGGGGCTACACCTTC.

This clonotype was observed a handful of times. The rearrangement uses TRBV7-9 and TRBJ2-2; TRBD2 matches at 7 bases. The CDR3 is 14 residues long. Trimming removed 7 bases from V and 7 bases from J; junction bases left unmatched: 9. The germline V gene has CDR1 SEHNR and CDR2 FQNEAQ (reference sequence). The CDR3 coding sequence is TGTGCCAGCAACCAGCTGGCGGGAGTCGGGGAGCTGTTTTTT. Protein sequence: CASNQLAGVGELFF.

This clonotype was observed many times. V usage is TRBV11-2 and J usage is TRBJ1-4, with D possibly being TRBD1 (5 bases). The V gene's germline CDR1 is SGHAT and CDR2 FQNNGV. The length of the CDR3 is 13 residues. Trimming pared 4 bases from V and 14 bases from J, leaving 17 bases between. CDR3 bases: TGTGCCAGCAGCTCGCCTCCGGGACGTTTGCTGTTTTTT. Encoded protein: CASSSPPGRLLFF.

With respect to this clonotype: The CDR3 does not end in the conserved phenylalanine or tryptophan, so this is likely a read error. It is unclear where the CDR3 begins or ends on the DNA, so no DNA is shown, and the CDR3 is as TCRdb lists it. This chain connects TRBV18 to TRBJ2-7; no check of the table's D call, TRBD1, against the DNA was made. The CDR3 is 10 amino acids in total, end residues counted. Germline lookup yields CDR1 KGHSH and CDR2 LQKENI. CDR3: CASSSDRAVL.